These T cell receptor beta chains were read from a single sample in a study of T cell changes during pregnancy in multiple sclerosis. Method: immunoSEQ multiplex PCR; TCRdb's copy keeps in-frame clones and lacks some. The sample shows roughly 79,000 clones, 90% to 95% of them seen only once. This material consisted of peripheral blood, taken in the second trimester of pregnancy. These receptors were taken from a female donor in good health, enrolled as a control in a pregnancy study. Each CDR3 is given with its conserved first and last residue. D genes are given only for firm matches. Not every row has a clone size; where given, it reads once, few, many or a size class.

j_call v_call d_call clone_size cdr3_nt cdr3_aa
TRBJ2-7 TRBV2 . once TGTGCCAGCAGCCCTAGGGAGGCGACCTACGAGCAGTACTTC CASSPREATYEQYF
TRBJ1-1 TRBV5-4 TRBD1 . TGTGCCAGCAGCTTGTCAGGGGGCCGGACTGAAGCTTTCTTT CASSLSGGRTEAFF
TRBJ2-3 TRBV11-3 TRBD2 . TGTGCCAGCAGCTTAGAGGGGGGGGACGGAGGCACAGATACGCAGTATTTT CASSLEGGDGGTDTQYF
TRBJ1-1 TRBV9 TRBD1 . TGTGCCAGCAGCCCAAGTAGTGGGACAGGGCCGAACACTGAAGCTTTCTTT CASSPSSGTGPNTEAFF
TRBJ1-1 TRBV14 TRBD1 . TGTGCCAGCAGCCTACCCGGGACAGGGTTGACCACTGAAGCTTTCTTT CASSLPGTGLTTEAFF
TRBJ1-2 TRBV7-3 TRBD1 once TGTGCCAGCAGCTTAACGAGCGGGACAGGAAATGGCTACACCTTC CASSLTSGTGNGYTF
TRBJ1-3 TRBV27 . . TGTGCCAGCAGTCCGACCTGGAGATTACTGGAGGGAAACACCATATATTTT CASSPTWRLLEGNTIYF
TRBJ1-6 TRBV7-6 TRBD1 . TGTGCCAGCAGCCCAACAGGGGGCTGGAATTCACCCCTCCACTTT CASSPTGGWNSPLHF
TRBJ1-2 TRBV27 . . TGTGCCAGCAGTTATACCGACAGATATGGCTACACCTTC CASSYTDRYGYTF
TRBJ1-3 TRBV5-1 . . TGCGCCAGCAGCTTGACGGGATCGGGCTCTGGAAACACCATATATTTT CASSLTGSGSGNTIYF
TRBJ1-1 TRBV19 . . TGTGCCAGCAGGGACTCTCCGGCGAACACTGAAGCTTTCTTT CASRDSPANTEAFF
TRBJ2-5 TRBV7-6 . . TGTGCCAGCAGCTTAGTGGGGGGTCTGTTCCAAGAGACCCAGTACTTC CASSLVGGLFQETQYF
TRBJ2-2 TRBV7-9 . . TGTGCCAGCAGCTGGCCCTTGGGGGGTATGAACACCGGGGAGCTGTTTTTT CASSWPLGGMNTGELFF
TRBJ2-3 TRBV30 . . TGTGCCTGGAGTGGTTCGGGAGATACGCAGTATTTT CAWSGSGDTQYF
TRBJ2-1 TRBV2 TRBD1 . TGTGCCAGCATGGTGTTGGGACAGGGGGACGATGAGCAGTTCTTC CASMVLGQGDDEQFF
TRBJ2-1 TRBV27 TRBD1 . TGTGCCAGCAGTCTCGACAGGGACAATGAGCAGTTCTTC CASSLDRDNEQFF
TRBJ2-7 TRBV6-5 TRBD2 . TGTGCCAGCAGTTACTCGCTAGCGGGGGCCTCCTACGAGCAGTACTTC CASSYSLAGASYEQYF
TRBJ1-1 TRBV5-1 TRBD1 . TGCGCCAGCAGACTCACAGGGGGCACTGAAGCTTTCTTT CASRLTGGTEAFF
TRBJ1-4 TRBV9 . . TGTGCCAGCAGCTCGACGGCAGGCACCAATGAAAAACTGTTTTTT CASSSTAGTNEKLFF
TRBJ2-7 TRBV7-6 TRBD2 . TGTGCCAGCAGCCCTAGGTTCCGGGCTAGCGGGGTTAGCTCCTACGAGCAGTACTTC CASSPRFRASGVSSYEQYF
TRBJ2-3 TRBV4-2 TRBD2 . TGTGCCAGCAGCCAAGCCGGACTAGCGGGGGGGTTCCCAGATACGCAGTATTTT CASSQAGLAGGFPDTQYF
TRBJ2-2 TRBV7-2 TRBD2 . TGTGCCAGCAGCTTAGGTTCCAGCGGGATTTACACCGGGGAGCTGTTTTTT CASSLGSSGIYTGELFF
TRBJ1-6 TRBV7-2 . . TGTGCCAGCAGCGGAGGTTTCTTTTCACCCCTCCACTTT CASSGGFFSPLHF
TRBJ1-4 TRBV19 TRBD1 . TGTGCCAGTAAGGGGGACAGGGGGCGATCTACAACTAATGAAAAACTGTTTTTT CASKGDRGRSTTNEKLFF
TRBJ2-2 TRBV6-1 TRBD1 . TGTGCCAGCATACAGGGGGTCACCGGGGAGCTGTTTTTT CASIQGVTGELFF
TRBJ2-1 TRBV5-1 . . TGCGCCAGCAGCGCGGACTGGGGAGATGAGCAGTTCTTC CASSADWGDEQFF
TRBJ1-2 TRBV15 TRBD1 few TGTGCCACCAGCAGCCCGCCGGGACAGGGGAGAAATGGCTACACCTTC CATSSPPGQGRNGYTF
TRBJ2-7 TRBV11-3 TRBD1 . TGTGCCAGCAGCTACGGACAGGGCGAGCAGTACTTC CASSYGQGEQYF
TRBJ1-1 TRBV30 TRBD1 . TGTGCCTGGAGTCCCTACAGGGGGCGGGAAATAAACACTGAAGCTTTCTTT CAWSPYRGREINTEAFF
TRBJ1-4 TRBV4-1 . . TGCGCCAGCAGCTATAATGAAAAACTGTTTTTT CASSYNEKLFF
TRBJ2-2 TRBV11-3 . . TGTGCCAGCAGCTTAGAATCGTCAGGGATCGGGGAGCTGTTTTTT CASSLESSGIGELFF
TRBJ1-4 TRBV7-2 TRBD1 . TGTGCCAGCAGCTTAGTGGCAGGGGGAAGAGAAAAACTGTTTTTT CASSLVAGGREKLFF
TRBJ1-2 TRBV5-4 . . TGTGCCAGCAGCTCGGGGGGTGGTGGCTACACCTTC CASSSGGGGYTF
TRBJ1-2 TRBV19 . . TGTGCCAGTCGCCGCGGGGTTTATGGCTACACCTTC CASRRGVYGYTF
TRBJ2-1 TRBV5-1 . once TGCGCCAGCAGCGCCAACGGACAGTCAGACAATGAGCAGTTCTTC CASSANGQSDNEQFF
TRBJ2-5 TRBV7-2 TRBD2 . TGTGCCAGCAGCTCGGGGACTAGCGGGGGGGCCGGGGAGACCCAGTACTTC CASSSGTSGGAGETQYF
TRBJ1-1 TRBV9 . . TGTGCCAGCAGCGTAGTACATGGCGGCTCGAACACTGAAGCTTTCTTT CASSVVHGGSNTEAFF
TRBJ2-5 TRBV5-5 TRBD2 once TGTGCCAGCAGCCCTTTGGGAGGGGACGAGACCCAGTACTTC CASSPLGGDETQYF
TRBJ1-2 TRBV19 . . TGTGCCAGTAGTATAGTAGGCGGAACGGATGGCTACACCTTC CASSIVGGTDGYTF
TRBJ1-6 TRBV5-1 . . TGCGCCAGCAGCCTGGACATGAATAATTCACCCCTCCACTTT CASSLDMNNSPLHF
TRBJ2-7 TRBV7-8 TRBD1 . TGTGCCAGCAGGCCACTACGACAGGGTTCTTCCTACGAGCAGTACTTC CASRPLRQGSSYEQYF
TRBJ1-4 TRBV2 . . TGTGCCAGCAGTGAGCAGGGGCTGGCTAATGAAAAACTGTTTTTT CASSEQGLANEKLFF